A single sample gave rise to the 20 T cell receptor beta chains below, sequenced in a study of T cell repertoires in cytomegalovirus infection. A single record per CDR3 protein comes from TCRdb applying MiXCR to the reads. The sample carries 250,000 or so distinct CDR3 sequences, 8% to 9.5% recorded once. Sequenced input: PBMCs. Receptors originate from a human donor in good health (CMV status not recorded). Some clones in this sample may be carry-over from other donors' samples.

The sample holds many counts of this clonotype. A read error may account for a junction end that differs from germline. The chain recombines TRBV7-9 with TRBJ2-7; the D gene could be TRBD1 or TRBD2 (6 bases each). Looked up from germline, CDR1 is SEHNR and CDR2 is FQNEAQ (reference sequence). The CDR3 is 10 amino acids. CDR3 protein: CASTGGTSDF. The CDR3 DNA reads TGTGCCAGCACCGGAGGGACATCGGACTTC. Filled out from reference TRBV7-9 and TRBJ2-7, the complete variable domain reads DTGVSQNPRHKITKRGQNVTFRCDPISEHNRLYWYRQTLGQGPEFLTYFQNEAQLEKSRLLSDRFSAERPKGSFSTLEIQRTEQGDSAMYLCASTGGTSDFGPGTRLTVT.

This clonotype was recorded a few times. The rearrangement links TRBV7-2 to TRBJ2-2; D remains unclear. The length of the CDR3 is 13 residues. Germline CDR1 SGHTA, CDR2 FQGNSA. With 2 bases removed from V and 6 bases from J, the gap between germline ends came to 7 bases. The CDR3: CASSLTRPGELFF. CDR3 nucleotides: TGTGCCAGCAGCTTAACACGTCCCGGGGAGCTGTTTTTT. Supplemented by reference TRBV7-2 and TRBJ2-2, the full variable domain reads GAGVSQSPSNKVTEKGKDVELRCDPISGHTALYWYRQSLGQGLEFLIYFQGNSAPDKSGLPSDRFSAERTGGSVSTLTIQRTQQEDSAVYLCASSLTRPGELFFGEGSRLTVL.

The chain carries TRBV20-1 and TRBJ2-5, with a possible D match to TRBD1 (6 bases). The V gene lost 3 bases and the J gene lost 4 bases, with 15 bases spanning the gap. Germline CDR1 is DFQATT and CDR2 is SNEGSKA (reference sequence). The CDR3 sequence is 14 residues long. CDR3 protein: CSARALLGAETQYF. CDR3 DNA sequence: TGCAGTGCTAGGGCCCTATTGGGGGCAGAGACCCAGTACTTC.

This clonotype was recorded many times. The V and J genes are TRBV4-1 and TRBJ2-3; D ambiguous. The CDR3 totals 19 residues. CDR1 is MGHRA, CDR2 YSYEKL, per germline. With 0 bases removed from V and 1 base from J, the gap between germline ends came to 20 bases. The CDR3 spells CASSQDHPRHTTGTDTQYF. CDR3 DNA: TGCGCCAGCAGCCAAGATCACCCACGACACACCACTGGCACAGATACGCAGTATTTT.

This clonotype appeared many times. The chain carries TRBV7-2 and TRBJ2-2, with a tentative D call TRBD1 (5 bases). Germline V gene sequence: CDR1 SGHTA, CDR2 FQGNSA. This CDR3 has 14 amino acids. The V gene lost 5 bases and the J gene lost 1 base, with 8 bases spanning the gap. Written as DNA, the CDR3 is TGTGCCAGCAGCCCAGACAGGAACACCGGGGAGCTGTTTTTT. Protein product: CASSPDRNTGELFF. Variable domain in full (rest from reference TRBV7-2 and TRBJ2-2): GAGVSQSPSNKVTEKGKDVELRCDPISGHTALYWYRQSLGQGLEFLIYFQGNSAPDKSGLPSDRFSAERTGGSVSTLTIQRTQQEDSAVYLCASSPDRNTGELFFGEGSRLTVL.

This clonotype has a count of ten or more. This chain uses TRBV7-3 with TRBJ1-6; D uncertain. The CDR3 sequence is 13 residues long. The V gene's germline CDR1 is SGHTA and CDR2 FQGTGA. V was pared by 5 bases and J by 5 bases, with 7 bases between. CDR3 region: CASSRSNNSPLHF. The CDR3 DNA is TGTGCCAGCAGCCGCTCAAATAATTCACCCCTCCACTTT.

This clonotype has only a few counts. The chain has TRBV7-9 and TRBJ2-5, with TRBD2 identical over 10 bases. Trimming removed 8 bases from V and 5 bases from J; junction bases left unmatched: 14. Germline V gene lookup returns CDR1 SEHNR and CDR2 FQNEAQ (reference sequence). This CDR3 has 16 amino acids. CDR3 region: CASSTPQRGGAETQYF. The CDR3 DNA follows: TGTGCCAGCTCCACTCCCCAGCGGGGGGGCGCGGAGACCCAGTACTTC. Drawing the rest from reference TRBV7-9 and TRBJ2-5, the complete variable domain is DTGVSQNPRHKITKRGQNVTFRCDPISEHNRLYWYRQTLGQGPEFLTYFQNEAQLEKSRLLSDRFSAERPKGSFSTLEIQRTEQGDSAMYLCASSTPQRGGAETQYFGPGTRLLVL.

This clonotype turned up a few times. V is TRBV7-2 and J is TRBJ2-3; tentatively, D is TRBD2 (7 bases). The V end was cut by 0 bases, the J end by 3 bases, with 13 bases between. CDR3 length equals 16 residues. CDR1 SGHTA and CDR2 FQGNSA come from the germline V gene. As DNA, the CDR3 is TGTGCCAGCAGCTTAGCAGGGGGGGCAGGGACAGATACGCAGTATTTT. This codes for CASSLAGGAGTDTQYF.

V is TRBV12-3 or TRBV12-4 and J is TRBJ1-1; possible D gene TRBD1, 5 bases. The CDR3 spans 15 residues. V lost 2 bases and J 6 bases, leaving 16 bases between the germline ends. The CDR3 loop reads CASSLTPGKRAEAFF. The CDR3 DNA sequence: TGTGCCAGCAGTTTAACCCCAGGGAAAAGGGCTGAAGCTTTCTTT.

This clonotype showed up many times. V and J are TRBV28 and TRBJ1-5; the D gene is possibly TRBD1 (6 bases). CDR3 length equals 15 residues. The germline V gene encodes CDR1 MDHEN and CDR2 SYDVKM. Between the trimmed V and J ends, which lost 3 bases and 2 bases, there was a span of 11 bases. The CDR3 loop is CASSLEDSRNQPQHF. The DNA of the CDR3 is TGTGCCAGCAGTTTGGAGGACAGCCGCAATCAGCCCCAGCATTTT.

This clonotype was picked up a small number of times. CDR3 sequence: CASSGQGRTDTQYF. The CDR3 DNA sequence: TGTGCCAGCAGTGGACAGGGTCGCACAGATACGCAGTATTTT. The chain is built from TRBV25-1 and TRBJ2-3, with TRBD1 matching over 7 bases. Germline CDR1 MGHDK, CDR2 SYGVNS. This CDR3 has 14 amino acids. Trimming took 4 bases from V and 1 from J; bases not matched to a gene: 2.

This clonotype was seen ten or more times. CDR3 residues: CASSPGFEAFF. Written as DNA, the CDR3 is TGTGCCAGCAGCCCGGGGTTTGAAGCTTTCTTT. This chain connects TRBV7-2 to TRBJ1-1, with D unresolved. V was cut by 5 bases and J by 7 bases, with 8 bases left in between. The CDR3 length is 11 residues. CDR1 SGHTA and CDR2 FQGNSA come from the germline V gene. The variable domain in full, with the rest retrieved from reference TRBV7-2 and TRBJ1-1, is GAGVSQSPSNKVTEKGKDVELRCDPISGHTALYWYRQSLGQGLEFLIYFQGNSAPDKSGLPSDRFSAERTGGSVSTLTIQRTQQEDSAVYLCASSPGFEAFFGQGTRLTVV.

This clonotype was recorded at least ten times. This sequence joins TRBV7-2 and TRBJ1-2, with unresolved D. CDR1 and CDR2 (germline): SGHTA, FQGNSA. The CDR3 is made up of 15 amino acids. V gave up 5 bases and J gave up 3 bases, with 16 bases separating them. CDR3 in amino acids: CASSEGAADHYGYTF. The CDR3, as DNA: TGTGCCAGCAGCGAGGGTGCGGCGGACCACTATGGCTACACCTTC.

V usage is TRBV7-4 and J usage is TRBJ2-7; 8 bases are a match to TRBD1. After removal of 4 bases from V and 4 bases from J, the junction contained 6 bases not matched to a gene. In germline, CDR1 is SGHVT, CDR2 SQSDAQ. The CDR3 length is 14 residues. The CDR3 loop is CASSSPGGRYEQYF. The CDR3, as DNA: TGTGCCAGCAGCTCACCAGGGGGCCGATACGAGCAGTACTTC.

This clonotype has ten or more counts. This chain connects TRBV15 to TRBJ1-5; 7 bases agree with TRBD1. CDR3 length: 17 amino acids. CDR1 LNHNV and CDR2 YYDKDF come from the germline V gene (reference sequence). V lost 0 bases and J lost 9; bases outside the gene matches: 14. The CDR3 loop reads CATSREEPGQRFGPQHF. CDR3 in DNA: TGTGCCACCAGCAGAGAAGAGCCGGGACAGAGATTTGGGCCCCAGCATTTT. The full variable domain, completed using reference TRBV15 and TRBJ1-5, is DAMVIQNPRYQVTQFGKPVTLSCSQTLNHNVMYWYQQKSSQAPKLLFHYYDKDFNNEADTPDNFQSRRPNTSFCFLDIRSPGLGDTAMYLCATSREEPGQRFGPQHFGDGTRLSIL.

This clonotype has just a few counts. J is TRBJ1-1 and V is TRBV12-3 or TRBV12-4; D is possibly TRBD1 (5 bases). V lost 1 base and J 8 bases, leaving 11 bases between the germline ends. The CDR3 runs to 13 residues. The CDR3 nucleotides read TGTGCCAGCAGTTTAGTAGTGGGGCGAGAAGCTTTCTTT. It yields the protein CASSLVVGREAFF.

The sample holds a few counts of this clonotype. The chain combines TRBV6-4 with TRBJ1-1; 7 bases match TRBD1. Looked up from germline, CDR1 is MRHNA and CDR2 is SNTAGT. The trim removed 7 bases at V and 6 bases at J, leaving 11 bases unmatched. The CDR3 consists of 14 residues. The CDR3 DNA sequence: TGTGCCAGCAATGGTAGAGGGGGCACTTCTGAAGCTTTCTTT. It codes for CASNGRGGTSEAFF.

This clonotype was recorded at least ten times. This chain connects TRBV7-2 to TRBJ2-3; TRBD1 might be the D (6 bases). V lost 3 bases and J 4 bases, leaving 11 bases between the germline ends. CDR3 length: 14 amino acids. Germline V lookup: CDR1 SGHTA, CDR2 FQGNSA. This chain's CDR3 is CASSFGQGSDTQYF. CDR3 coding DNA: TGTGCCAGCAGCTTCGGTCAGGGGTCAGATACGCAGTATTTT.

This clonotype showed up many times. The chain couples TRBV4-3 to TRBJ1-1; D may be TRBD1 (5 bases). Germline assignment: CDR1 LGHNA and CDR2 YSLEER. This CDR3 has 15 amino acids. Trimming took 3 bases from V and 4 from J, leaving 15 bases between them. The CDR3 protein is CASSHRQGEGTEAFF. For the CDR3, the DNA is TGCGCCAGCAGCCATCGCCAGGGCGAGGGCACTGAAGCTTTCTTT.

In this sample, this clonotype turned up many times. V gene TRBV7-2 combines with J gene TRBJ2-1; possibly TRBD2 for D (5 bases). This CDR3 is built from 16 residues. Germline CDR1 reads SGHTA; CDR2 reads FQGNSA. Trimming took off 5 bases at V and 9 bases at J, with 23 bases between the two ends. CDR3 coding DNA: TGTGCCAGCAGCCCGGTGGCGGGCCATATAAATCGTGAGCAGTTCTTC. Its translation is CASSPVAGHINREQFF.